The source of this TCR beta chain is a study of T cells in Graves' hyperthyroidism and ophthalmopathy. General study points: Model output signaled ophthalmopathy a median about 6.3 months ahead of onset.

This clonotype has at least ten counts. What it binds is not known. The CDR3 is 15 amino acids. CDR1 and CDR2 (germline): GTSNPN, SVGIG (reference sequence). The ends lost 2 bases at V and 3 bases at J; junction bases unmatched: 6. TCR beta CDR3 regions were amplified from RNA. First-round RT-PCR with HTBI primers amplified the TCR CDR3 region. TCRdb redid the calling of the multiplex PCR reads with MiXCR, one entry per CDR3 protein. The table records some 460,000 distinct CDR3 sequences, roughly 14% of them present only once. This sequence was found in a woman in her late teens or twenties with Graves' hyperthyroidism. Sequenced sample: blood. The chain combines TRBV30 with TRBJ1-1; 10 positions agree with TRBD1. The CDR3 region is CAWSRQGARYTEAFF. The CDR3 coding sequence is TGTGCCTGGAGTCGACAGGGGGCGAGGTACACTGAAGCTTTCTTT.